One sample yielded the 8 T cell receptor beta chains listed below, sequenced in a study of OX40 agonist ivuxolimab in advanced cancers. TCRdb's copy holds only in-frame clones and misses some; the assay was immunoSEQ multiplex PCR. The profile shows tens of thousands of clones, 91% of them singletons. Sequences were derived from CD4+ or CD8+ T cells sorted from blood, sampled in a trial of the OX40 agonist ivuxolimab. These receptor sequences come from an adult with an advanced solid tumor such as melanoma, head and neck, liver or kidney cancer.

The rearrangement links TRBV30 to TRBJ2-1; D ambiguous. The CDR3 contains 11 residues. Germline CDR1 reads GTSNPN; CDR2 reads SVGIG (reference sequence). V shed 2 bases and J shed 13 bases, with 12 bases lying between them. The CDR3 DNA follows: TGTGCCTGGAGTCCTGGAGCTATCCAGTTCTTC. Its translation: CAWSPGAIQFF.

This clone appeared a few times. The chain recombines TRBV7-9 with TRBJ1-4, with TRBD1 matching over 12 bases. Per the germline V gene, CDR1 is SEHNR and CDR2 is FQNEAQ (reference sequence). The J segment lost 8 bases and the V segment lost 1 base, leaving 2 bases of the junction unmatched. CDR3 size: 15 residues. The CDR3 region is CASSLVGTGGEKLFF. DNA for the CDR3: TGTGCCAGCAGCTTAGTCGGGACAGGGGGCGAAAAACTGTTTTTT.

The CDR3 bases are TGCGCCAGCAGCTTGGCTTTAGGGGGCATCGGGGAGCTGTTTTTT. Translation gives CASSLALGGIGELFF. The J gene is TRBJ2-2, the V gene TRBV5-1; 7 bases map to TRBD1. V lost 0 bases, J lost 7 bases, and 6 bases stayed unmatched. Germline CDR1 SGHRS, CDR2 YFSETQ. The CDR3 runs 15 residues.

The chain recombines TRBV19 with TRBJ1-5, with D tentatively TRBD1 (5 bases). V lost 9 bases to trimming and J lost 2 bases, with 11 bases between them. Germline assignment: CDR1 LNHDA and CDR2 SQIVND (reference sequence). The CDR3 is 13 residues long. The CDR3 reads CASSDRGNQPQHF. The CDR3 nucleotides are TGTGCCAGCTCTGACAGAGGCAATCAGCCCCAGCATTTT.

The V call is TRBV6-5, the J call TRBJ1-2; D unresolved. CDR1 and CDR2 from the germline V gene are MNHEY and SVGAGI. The CDR3 contains 14 residues. Trimming removed 7 bases from V and 4 bases from J, with 16 bases in between. The CDR3 spells CASTPRSQFYGYTF. In DNA, the CDR3 is TGTGCCAGCACCCCCCGAAGTCAGTTCTATGGCTACACCTTC.

The chain combines TRBV6-1 with TRBJ1-1, with 9 bases identical to TRBD1. CDR1 is MNHNS and CDR2 is SASEGT in the germline V gene. There are 16 residues in the CDR3. The V and J ends lost 2 bases and 6 bases, in that order; junction bases with no gene match: 10. The CDR3 is CASSELGQGRFSEAFF. DNA for the CDR3: TGTGCCAGCAGTGAACTAGGACAGGGGCGCTTCTCTGAAGCTTTCTTT.

The rearrangement joins TRBV7-2 to TRBJ1-3; a weak D match, TRBD1 (5 bases). V was trimmed by 2 bases and J by 8 bases, leaving 13 bases between them. Looked up from germline, CDR1 is SGHTA and CDR2 is FQGNSA. CDR3 length: 14 residues. In nucleotides, the CDR3 is TGTGCCAGCAGCTTAACCGCCGGGGGGGACACCATATATTTT. Protein sequence: CASSLTAGGDTIYF. Full variable domain (missing parts from reference TRBV7-2 and TRBJ1-3): GAGVSQSPSNKVTEKGKDVELRCDPISGHTALYWYRQSLGQGLEFLIYFQGNSAPDKSGLPSDRFSAERTGGSVSTLTIQRTQQEDSAVYLCASSLTAGGDTIYFGEGSWLTVV.

The V call is TRBV6-1, the J call TRBJ2-2, with a weak D call TRBD2 (5 bases). The CDR3 runs to 15 residues. Deletions cut 6 bases from V and 0 bases from J, with 11 bases between. Germline loops: CDR1 MNHNS, CDR2 SASEGT. Written as DNA, the CDR3 is TGTGCCAGCAGACGGGGTACGGCGAACACCGGGGAGCTGTTTTTT. Translated: CASRRGTANTGELFF.